This T cell receptor beta chain comes out of a study of T cell repertoires in cytomegalovirus infection. Study overall: Through public TCR beta signatures, both CMV infection and matching HLA type were indicated.

TCRdb re-derived calls from the reads in MiXCR, one entry per CDR3 protein. Among some 390,000 distinct CDR3 sequences listed, over 15% were seen once. Germline V gene data show CDR1 as SQVTM and CDR2 as ANQGSEA. The CDR3 covers 13 residues. V lost 6 bases and J lost 2; bases outside the gene matches: 6. This clonotype was seen a single time. Its antigen remains unidentified. Regarding the study as a whole: Within the response measured ex vivo, HLA-C-restricted CMV-specific TCR beta clonotypes were dominant.

J is TRBJ2-5 and V is TRBV29-1; 7 bases are shared with TRBD2. The sequenced sample consisted of PBMCs. The TCR was taken from a human donor in good health (CMV status not recorded). Some clones in this sample may be carry-over from other donors' samples. Written as DNA, the CDR3 is TGCAGCGTGAGCGGGGAATTACAAGAGACCCAGTACTTC. Its translation is CSVSGELQETQYF.